The 5 T cell receptor beta chains listed next were all sequenced from one sample in a study of blood T cell repertoires in COVID-19. Clones were read by immunoSEQ multiplex PCR, and TCRdb kept only the in-frame ones, dropping some. The data show 240,000 or so clones, around 87% seen once. The sample comprised peripheral blood. The receptors here all came from a woman aged 70 to 79 with active or convalescent COVID-19.

The rearrangement links TRBV5-1 to TRBJ1-6, with 8 nucleotides matching TRBD1. Looked up from germline, CDR1 is SGHRS and CDR2 is YFSETQ. The CDR3 length is 16 residues. V lost 4 bases and J lost 13; bases outside the gene matches: 16. The DNA of the CDR3 is TGCGCCAGCAGCCCGGAGGTTCCAGGGGGCCTCACCCCCCTCCACTTT. Protein product: CASSPEVPGGLTPLHF.

This chain joins TRBV9 and TRBJ1-5; D is ambiguous. Germline CDR1 reads SGDLS; CDR2 reads YYNGEE. This CDR3 spans 15 amino acids. V dropped 0 bases and J dropped 6 bases, with 13 bases sitting between them. CDR3 bases: TGTGCCAGCAGCGTAGGCGAGGGCTTGGGTCAGCCCCAGCATTTT. The encoded protein is CASSVGEGLGQPQHF.

A word on this clone: Other DNA sequences within the sample encode an identical CDR3. The chain couples TRBV4-3 to TRBJ1-4, with TRBD1 matching 11 bases. Germline V gives CDR1 LGHNA, CDR2 YSLEER. Germline trimming cut 0 bases from V and 7 bases from J; bases unmatched to any gene: 1. The CDR3 is 15 residues long. For the CDR3, the DNA is TGCGCCAGCAGCCAAGATGGGACAGGGGGTGAAAAACTGTTTTTT. Its translation is CASSQDGTGGEKLFF.

The chain carries TRBV4-1 and TRBJ1-5; D not certain. CDR1 and CDR2 (germline): MGHRA, YSYEKL. V was pared by 0 bases and J by 11 bases, with 23 bases between. CDR3 length: 17 amino acids. The DNA of the CDR3 is TGCGCCAGCAGCCAAGATCAAGTTGGAACCGGGGTCGAGGCCCAGCATTTT. It codes for CASSQDQVGTGVEAQHF.

The CDR3 DNA is TGTGCCAGCAGCTTAGTTTTACAGGGGATGAGGAATCAGCCCCAGCATTTT. This sequence encodes CASSLVLQGMRNQPQHF. The rearrangement joins TRBV7-9 to TRBJ1-5; 7 bases map to TRBD1. Trimming removed 1 base from V and 4 bases from J; junction bases left unmatched: 10. The CDR3 length is 17 residues. Looked up from germline, CDR1 is SEHNR and CDR2 is FQNEAQ (reference sequence).